Listed below are T cell receptor beta chains from one sample, sequenced in a study of shared clonotypes between healthy human individuals. Data came from immunoSEQ multiplex PCR; TCRdb stores just in-frame clones and leaves some out. The table lists 2 million or so clones, roughly 96% of them singletons. Sequencing input: naive CD4+ T cells sorted from blood. The receptors originated from a man between 18 and 29 years old in good health. CDR3s include the opening cysteine and the closing phenylalanine or tryptophan. A D gene is named only where the DNA matches it firmly. The size field is filled for only some rows; it gives once, few, many or a size class.

>TRBV4-1|-|TRBJ1-1|-
CASSHPNLNTEAFF
TGCGCCAGCAGCCACCCCAACTTGAACACTGAAGCTTTCTTT
>TRBV27|-|TRBJ2-3|TRBD2
CASSILAGATPAFAQYF
TGTGCCAGCAGTATTCTAGCGGGGGCCACGCCGGCCTTTGCGCAGTATTTT
>TRBV19|-|TRBJ2-5|-
CASSMRSEGETQYF
TGTGCCAGTAGTATGAGGTCAGAGGGCGAGACCCAGTACTTC
>TRBV5-6|-|TRBJ2-7|-
CASSLWGTKYYEQYF
TGTGCCAGCAGCTTGTGGGGGACCAAGTACTACGAGCAGTACTTC
>TRBV9|-|TRBJ2-3|-
CASSVGPRLSTDTQYF
TGTGCCAGCAGCGTAGGGCCTAGGTTAAGCACAGATACGCAGTATTTT
>TRBV28|-|TRBJ1-3|TRBD1
CASGRQGARGNTIYF
TGTGCCAGCGGGCGACAGGGCGCGAGGGGAAACACCATATATTTT
>TRBV28|-|TRBJ1-5|-
CASSFRSGHNQPQHF
TGTGCCAGCAGTTTCCGGTCAGGGCACAATCAGCCCCAGCATTTT
>TRBV4-3|many|TRBJ2-7|-
CASSQDRAGGEQYF
TGCGCCAGCAGCCAAGATAGGGCTGGAGGAGAGCAGTACTTC
>TRBV6-5|-|TRBJ2-7|-
CASSRLVQSGEQYF
TGTGCCAGCAGCCGACTAGTACAGTCCGGCGAGCAGTACTTC
>TRBV7-2|-|TRBJ2-1|-
CASSFLGSVNEQFF
TGTGCCAGCAGCTTTTTGGGTTCCGTGAATGAGCAGTTCTTC
>TRBV5-1|-|TRBJ1-2|-
CASSPRELSHGYTF
TGCGCCAGCAGCCCCAGGGAGCTCAGCCATGGCTACACCTTC
>TRBV6-5|-|TRBJ2-3|-
CASMTGSTDTQYF
TGTGCCAGCATGACCGGTAGCACAGATACGCAGTATTTT
>TRBV7-7|once|TRBJ2-7|TRBD2
CASSFIGLLAVSSYEQYF
TGTGCTAGCAGCTTTATCGGACTACTAGCGGTGAGCTCCTACGAGCAGTACTTC
>TRBV5-1|-|TRBJ2-7|TRBD1
CASSSGQVPTYEQYF
TGCGCCAGCAGCTCGGGACAGGTCCCGACCTACGAGCAGTACTTC
>TRBV10-1|-|TRBJ2-2|-
CASSAERGARNTGELFF
TGCGCCAGCAGTGCCGAGCGCGGGGCGCGAAACACCGGGGAGCTGTTTTTT
>TRBV7-6|-|TRBJ2-3|TRBD2
CASSGSGGAIDTQYF
TGTGCCAGCTCGGGAAGCGGGGGGGCGATAGATACGCAGTATTTT
>TRBV19|-|TRBJ2-7|-
CASSLETGTPYEQYF
TGTGCCAGTAGTTTGGAAACCGGGACACCGTACGAGCAGTACTTC
>TRBV19|once|TRBJ2-5|-
CASSPRGQETQYF
TGTGCCAGTAGTCCCAGGGGTCAAGAGACCCAGTACTTC
>TRBV29-1|-|TRBJ1-3|TRBD1
CSVPGTAFSGNTIYF
TGCAGCGTCCCCGGGACAGCTTTCTCTGGAAACACCATATATTTT